This T cell receptor beta chain is drawn from a study of blood T cell repertoires in COVID-19. Study-level information: Researchers got acute and convalescent COVID-19 samples from the United States, Italy and Spain.

As handled by the study authors: Reference gene primer amplification gave nucleated cell count estimates. Profiled with immunoSEQ multiplex PCR; TCRdb holds only in-frame clones, not every one. The DNA was the basis for D and trimming; V, J and clone size are from that table. The sample holds approximately 100,000 clones, more than 80% seen once. This clone was recorded only once. CDR1 is GTSNPN and CDR2 is SVGIG in the germline V gene (reference sequence). The ends were cut back, 3 bases at V and 7 bases at J, with 18 bases in the middle. The CDR3 is made up of 15 amino acids. The genes are TRBV30 and TRBJ1-4; D is possibly TRBD1 (5 bases). Source material: peripheral blood. The sequence was obtained from a woman aged 80 or over with acute or convalescent COVID-19. The CDR3 sequence: CAWRVGQGLGEKLFF. CDR3 nucleotide sequence: TGTGCCTGGAGAGTCGGCCAGGGTTTGGGTGAAAAACTGTTTTTT.